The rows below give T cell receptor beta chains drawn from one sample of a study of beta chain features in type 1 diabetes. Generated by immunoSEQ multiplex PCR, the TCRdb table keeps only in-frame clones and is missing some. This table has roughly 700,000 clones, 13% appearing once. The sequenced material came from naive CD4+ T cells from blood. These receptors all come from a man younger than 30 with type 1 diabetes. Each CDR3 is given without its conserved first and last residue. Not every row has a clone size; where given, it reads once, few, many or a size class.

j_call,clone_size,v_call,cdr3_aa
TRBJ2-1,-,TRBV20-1,SASRDMRF
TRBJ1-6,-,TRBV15,ATSRDGTGRSPLH
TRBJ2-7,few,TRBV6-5,ASSYSGQGASYEQY
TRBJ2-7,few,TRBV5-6,ASRLRDPTYEQY
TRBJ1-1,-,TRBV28,ASSSTEAF
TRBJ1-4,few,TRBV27,ASSLGTRNEKLF
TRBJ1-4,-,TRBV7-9,ASSPLDEKLF
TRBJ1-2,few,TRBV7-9,ASSLVGPGT
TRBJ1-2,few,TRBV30,AWQTAYGYT
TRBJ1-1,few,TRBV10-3,AISVEGAEAF
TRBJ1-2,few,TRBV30,AWSEQGGEGGYT
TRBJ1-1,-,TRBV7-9,ASSPRAANTEAF
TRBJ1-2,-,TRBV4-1,ASAYDRTSGSQYGYT
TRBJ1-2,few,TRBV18,ASSPGVYGYT
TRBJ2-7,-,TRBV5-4,ASSPATGDAYEQY
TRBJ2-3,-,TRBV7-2,ASSLSRQGGGTDTQY
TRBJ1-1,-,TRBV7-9,ASSSDRIGTEAF
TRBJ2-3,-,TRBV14,ASSRLAGVTDTQY
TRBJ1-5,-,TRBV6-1,ATQDRVGQPQH
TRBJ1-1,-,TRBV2,ASTRTPVGTEAF
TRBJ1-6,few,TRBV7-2,ASSLRGPGSPLH
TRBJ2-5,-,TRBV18,ASSPVQQETQY
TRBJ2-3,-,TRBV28,ASSSPAGGIDAQY
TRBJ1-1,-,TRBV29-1,SVEGLTGANTEAF
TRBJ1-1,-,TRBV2,ASSVQGRDPLAF
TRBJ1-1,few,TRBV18,ASSPRQGDNAEAF
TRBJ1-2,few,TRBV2,ASRIRDSPLTMDGYT
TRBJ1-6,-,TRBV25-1,ASSEGRQGAGSPLH
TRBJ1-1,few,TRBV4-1,ASSQDNGRDAF
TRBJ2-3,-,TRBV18,ASSAGSGTDTQY
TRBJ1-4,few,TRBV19,ASKTRHGEKLF
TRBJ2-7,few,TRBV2,ASSLDEGEQY
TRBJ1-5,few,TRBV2,ASSDRYSNQPQH
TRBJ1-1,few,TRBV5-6,ASSLRDRDDTEAF
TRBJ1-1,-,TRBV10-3,AIRGQGGNTEAF
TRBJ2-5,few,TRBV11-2,ATVDTGTQY
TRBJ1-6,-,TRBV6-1,ASSEPGGRALH
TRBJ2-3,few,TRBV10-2,ATGDTQY
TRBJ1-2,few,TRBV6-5,ASSLDGNYGYT
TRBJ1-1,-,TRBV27,ASSSGTVNTEAF
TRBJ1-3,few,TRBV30,AWTPTGNTIY
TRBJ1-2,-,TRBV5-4,ASGDRTNYGYT
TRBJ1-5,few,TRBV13,ASSLRGVNQPQH
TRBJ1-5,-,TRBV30,ALGRDSNQPQH
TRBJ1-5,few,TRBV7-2,ASSPRQGAGQPQH
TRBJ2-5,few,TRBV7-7,ASSSDGAARETQY
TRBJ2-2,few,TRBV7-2,ASRPQGAGNTGELF
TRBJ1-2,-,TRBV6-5,ASSWDRAYGYT
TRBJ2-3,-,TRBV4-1,ASSQKSGTSDTDTQY